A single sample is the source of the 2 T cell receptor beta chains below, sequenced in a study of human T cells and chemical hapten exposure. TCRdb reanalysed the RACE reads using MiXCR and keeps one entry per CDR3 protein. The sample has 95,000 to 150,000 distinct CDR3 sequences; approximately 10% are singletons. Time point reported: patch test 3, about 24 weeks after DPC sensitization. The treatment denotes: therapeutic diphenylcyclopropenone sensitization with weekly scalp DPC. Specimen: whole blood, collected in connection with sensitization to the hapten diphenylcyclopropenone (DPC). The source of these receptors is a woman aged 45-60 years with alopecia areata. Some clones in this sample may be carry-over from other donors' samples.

The CDR3 spells CAIRQGANVLTF. In DNA, the CDR3 is TGTGCCATCAGGCAGGGGGCCAACGTCCTGACTTTC. The chain couples TRBV10-3 to TRBJ2-6; D is ambiguous. V lost 6 bases, J lost 4 bases, and 4 bases lay in between. Looked up from germline, CDR1 is ENHRY and CDR2 is SYGVKD. The CDR3 runs to 12 residues.

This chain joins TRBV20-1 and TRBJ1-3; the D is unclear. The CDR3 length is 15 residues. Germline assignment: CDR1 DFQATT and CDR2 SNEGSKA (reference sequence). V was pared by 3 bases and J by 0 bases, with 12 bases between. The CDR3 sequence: CSASSRSRSGNTIYF. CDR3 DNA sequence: TGCAGTGCTAGCTCCCGGTCGCGCTCTGGAAACACCATATATTTT.